Below, one T cell receptor (beta chain) is given with its context. Antigen specificity is unknown. This entry belongs to a study of shared clonotypes between healthy human individuals. Study at large: CD8 memory received one plate per donor, CD8 naive two, CD4 memory three and CD4 naive three.

TCRdb's copy holds only in-frame clones and misses some; the assay was immunoSEQ multiplex PCR. The sample lists roughly 2 million clones, 85% to 95% occurring once. Whole-study results and caveats: Clonotypes shared by all four donors outscored non-shared clonotypes in generation probability. Naive subsets, compared against memory subsets, generally had larger estimated richness values.

The CDR3 is 16 amino acids. Per germline, CDR1 GTSNPN and CDR2 SVGIG (reference sequence). V was clipped by 1 base and J by 5 bases, with 20 bases between them. The TCR sequence derives from a man younger than 30 in good health. The specimen was naive CD4+ T cells sorted from blood. Subset here: CD45RA+ positively selected. The chain joins TRBV30 to TRBJ2-5; a weak D match, TRBD1 (6 bases). The CDR3 region is CAWSGGRRITGETQYF. CDR3 bases: TGTGCCTGGAGTGGGGGAAGGAGGATAACAGGGGAGACCCAGTACTTC.